This TCR beta chain was sequenced for a study of control samples from healthy donors and cancer patients. Profiled with immunoSEQ multiplex PCR; TCRdb holds only in-frame clones, not every one. The data contain 150,000 or so clones, 92% of them singletons. Germline-derived CDR1 and CDR2 are LNHNV and YYDKDF (reference sequence). Trimming removed 8 bases from V and 10 bases from J, with 20 bases in between. This CDR3 is built from 13 residues. The chain combines TRBV15 with TRBJ1-1; D may be TRBD1 (6 bases). The sequencing sample was made of blood. The TCR sequence derives from a woman aged 45-59 years in good health. The CDR3 sequence: CATERRGGERAFF. The CDR3 DNA follows: TGTGCCACCGAACGAAGGGGGGGCGAGCGAGCTTTCTTT.